One and the same sample provided the 17 T cell receptor beta chains below, sequenced in a study of shared T cell receptors in the human thymus. Produced via immunoSEQ multiplex PCR; TCRdb's table is partial and in-frame only. The repertoire holds 600,000 or so clones, with around 87% as singletons. Separately, the same data were catalogued under a study of human thymus T cells.

Sequencing was performed on thymocytes. The source is a boy in the first two years of life with a congenital heart defect.

This chain's CDR3 is CASSLERGRGNEQFF. The CDR3 nucleotides are TGCGCCAGCAGCTTGGAGCGCGGGAGAGGTAATGAGCAGTTCTTC. The chain has TRBV5-1 and TRBJ2-1; 7 nucleotides align to TRBD2. CDR1 and CDR2 (germline): SGHRS, YFSETQ. The CDR3 is 15 residues long. Germline trimming cut 0 bases from V and 7 bases from J; bases unmatched to any gene: 7.

V usage is TRBV7-8 and J usage is TRBJ2-3, with 9 nucleotides matching TRBD2. CDR1 is SGHVS and CDR2 is FQNEAQ in the germline V gene. The CDR3 extends over 20 amino acids. V shed 0 bases, J shed 2 bases, and the junction held 15 bases outside the gene matches. CDR3 protein: CASSLALASGIKLNTDTQYF. The DNA of the CDR3 is TGTGCCAGCAGCTTAGCGCTGGCTAGCGGGATCAAACTAAACACAGATACGCAGTATTTT.

About this clone: The sample holds other DNA sequences that translate to the same CDR3. The V gene is TRBV28, the J gene TRBJ2-3; 9 bases are a match to TRBD2. V shed 6 bases, J shed 0 bases, and the junction held 1 base outside the gene matches. Per germline, CDR1 MDHEN and CDR2 SYDVKM. This CDR3 has 14 amino acids. The CDR3 DNA reads TGTGCCAGCAGGAGCGGGGGGAGCACAGATACGCAGTATTTT. Protein product: CASRSGGSTDTQYF. Variable domain in full (rest from reference TRBV28 and TRBJ2-3): DVKVTQSSRYLVKRTGEKVFLECVQDMDHENMFWYRQDPGLGLRLIYFSYDVKMKEKGDIPEGYSVSREKKERFSLILESASTNQTSMYLCASRSGGSTDTQYFGPGTRLTVL.

J is TRBJ2-7 and V is TRBV7-9; TRBD1 might be the D (5 bases). V was clipped by 5 bases and J by 0 bases, with 23 bases between them. Germline lookup yields CDR1 SEHNR and CDR2 FQNEAQ (reference sequence). The CDR3 spans 18 residues. The CDR3 DNA reads as TGTGCCAGCAGCCCAGGGCCTCCTCAATCCTGTAGCTCCTACGAGCAGTACTTC. Its protein product is CASSPGPPQSCSSYEQYF.

V gene TRBV10-1 combines with J gene TRBJ2-3; D ambiguous. Trimming left V 3 bases short and J 0 bases short, with 7 bases between. Germline values: CDR1 WNHNN, CDR2 SYGVQD (reference sequence). The CDR3 consists of 14 residues. This CDR3 reads CASSDRQSTDTQYF. CDR3 DNA sequence: TGCGCCAGCAGTGACCGTCAGAGCACAGATACGCAGTATTTT.

This clone appeared a few times. The chain combines TRBV27 with TRBJ1-4; TRBD1 matches 7 bases. This CDR3 is built from 14 residues. Per germline, CDR1 MNHEY and CDR2 SMNVEV (reference sequence). V lost 4 bases and J lost 3; bases outside the gene matches: 2. The CDR3 bases are TGTGCCAGCAGTTCCCAGGGGGCTAATGAAAAACTGTTTTTT. It specifies CASSSQGANEKLFF.

The chain couples TRBV28 to TRBJ2-7; TRBD2 matches at 14 bases. There are 16 residues in the CDR3. Germline V lookup: CDR1 MDHEN, CDR2 SYDVKM. With 3 bases clipped from V and 7 bases from J, the junction kept 8 bases outside the gene matches. CDR3 residues: CASSFRLAGGLEEQYF. The CDR3 DNA reads TGTGCCAGCAGTTTTAGACTAGCGGGGGGGCTAGAAGAGCAGTACTTC.

This chain connects TRBV7-3 to TRBJ2-3, with 12 bases lining up with TRBD2. After removal of 5 bases from V and 2 bases from J, the junction contained 11 bases not matched to a gene. CDR3 length equals 18 residues. In germline, CDR1 is SGHTA, CDR2 FQGTGA. Here the CDR3 DNA reads TGTGCCAGCAGCGGGACGACTAGCGGGGGCCAGACCACAGATACGCAGTATTTT. Translated: CASSGTTSGGQTTDTQYF.

This chain connects TRBV5-1 to TRBJ2-1; possible D gene TRBD1, 6 bases. Germline lookup yields CDR1 SGHRS and CDR2 YFSETQ. The CDR3 length is 16 residues. V was shortened by 3 bases and J by 9 bases, with 22 bases between the two germline ends. CDR3 sequence (DNA): TGCGCCAGCAGCTCACACCGGGACACCCTTAGGGGTGAGCAGTTCTTC. Amino acids: CASSSHRDTLRGEQFF. Complete variable domain (other parts from reference TRBV5-1 and TRBJ2-1): KAGVTQTPRYLIKTRGQQVTLSCSPISGHRSVSWYQQTPGQGLQFLFEYFSETQRNKGNFPGRFSGRQFSNSRSEMNVSTLELGDSALYLCASSSHRDTLRGEQFFGPGTRLTVL.

This sequence joins TRBV4-1 and TRBJ2-7; 8 nucleotides match TRBD2. The CDR3 is 17 residues long. The J segment lost 5 bases and the V segment lost 0 bases, leaving 12 bases of the junction unmatched. The germline V gene has CDR1 MGHRA and CDR2 YSYEKL. CDR3 coding DNA: TGCGCCAGCAGCCAAGATGGGAGGCGGGGGGCCAGGGACGAGCAGTACTTC. Protein sequence: CASSQDGRRGARDEQYF.

This clone was observed a handful of times. The chain recombines TRBV19 with TRBJ1-1, with 12 bases fitting TRBD1. The V and J ends lost 5 bases and 3 bases, in that order; junction bases with no gene match: 4. The germline V gene encodes CDR1 LNHDA and CDR2 SQIVND (reference sequence). This CDR3 region has 15 residues. The CDR3: CASSLGQGAYTEAFF. The DNA of the CDR3 is TGTGCCAGTAGTCTGGGACAGGGGGCTTACACTGAAGCTTTCTTT.

V and J are TRBV4-2 and TRBJ2-5; TRBD2 matches at 8 bases. V lost 4 bases to trimming and J lost 5 bases; unmatched junction nucleotides: 12. The CDR3 length is 16 residues. Per germline, CDR1 LGHNA and CDR2 YNFKEQ. This CDR3 reads CASSPGPGGPEETQYF. As DNA, the CDR3 is TGTGCCAGCAGCCCTGGCCCGGGGGGGCCGGAGGAGACCCAGTACTTC.

The chain employs TRBV29-1 and TRBJ1-2; unclear D gene. Per germline, CDR1 SQVTM and CDR2 ANQGSEA. Trimming pared 5 bases from V and 3 bases from J, leaving 25 bases between. The CDR3 has 17 residues. CDR3 in amino acids: CSVIWAENAPVDYGYTF. DNA for the CDR3: TGCAGCGTTATTTGGGCAGAAAACGCCCCGGTCGACTATGGCTACACCTTC.

J is TRBJ2-2 and V is TRBV7-4; a weak D match, TRBD2 (5 bases). With 5 bases removed from V and 0 bases from J, the gap between germline ends came to 25 bases. The CDR3 is 20 residues long. CDR1 is SGHVT, CDR2 SQSDAQ, per germline. The CDR3 sequence is CASSLGSRVALETNTGELFF. CDR3 DNA: TGTGCCAGCAGCCTCGGGTCGCGGGTGGCCTTAGAAACGAACACCGGGGAGCTGTTTTTT.

This clone was seen a single time. This chain's CDR3 is CAINQGTGAVSRANEKLFF. The CDR3 DNA follows: TGTGCCATCAACCAAGGGACAGGGGCAGTTAGTAGAGCTAATGAAAAACTGTTTTTT. This chain links TRBV2 with TRBJ1-4, with 10 bases that match TRBD1. V gave up 10 bases and J gave up 3 bases; unmatched junction bases: 20. Germline V gene data show CDR1 as SNHLY and CDR2 as FYNNEI. This CDR3 spans 19 amino acids. Supplemented by reference TRBV2 and TRBJ1-4, the full variable domain reads EPEVTQTPSHQVTQMGQEVILRCVPISNHLYFYWYRQILGQKVEFLVSFYNNEISEKSEIFDDQFSVERPDGSNFTLKIRSTKLEDSAMYFCAINQGTGAVSRANEKLFFGSGTQLSVL.

The V call is TRBV4-3, the J call TRBJ2-5; 8 bases map to TRBD1. V lost 2 bases and J lost 3; bases outside the gene matches: 8. The CDR3 is 16 residues long. CDR1 LGHNA and CDR2 YSLEER come from the germline V gene. CDR3 DNA: TGCGCCAGCAGCCAAATCAGGGACAGGCCAAAAGAGACCCAGTACTTC. Its translation: CASSQIRDRPKETQYF.

The V call is TRBV11-2, the J call TRBJ2-1; TRBD2 agrees at 11 bases. Germline V gives CDR1 SGHAT, CDR2 FQNNGV. The CDR3 runs to 12 residues. The trim removed 0 bases at V and 16 bases at J, leaving 2 bases unmatched. The CDR3 is CASSLDLAGGFF. In DNA form, the CDR3 reads TGTGCCAGCAGCTTAGATCTAGCGGGAGGCTTCTTC. The full variable domain, completed using reference TRBV11-2 and TRBJ2-1, is EAGVAQSPRYKIIEKRQSVAFWCNPISGHATLYWYQQILGQGPKLLIQFQNNGVVDDSQLPKDRFSAERLKGVDSTLKIQPAKLEDSAVYLCASSLDLAGGFFGPGTRLTVL.